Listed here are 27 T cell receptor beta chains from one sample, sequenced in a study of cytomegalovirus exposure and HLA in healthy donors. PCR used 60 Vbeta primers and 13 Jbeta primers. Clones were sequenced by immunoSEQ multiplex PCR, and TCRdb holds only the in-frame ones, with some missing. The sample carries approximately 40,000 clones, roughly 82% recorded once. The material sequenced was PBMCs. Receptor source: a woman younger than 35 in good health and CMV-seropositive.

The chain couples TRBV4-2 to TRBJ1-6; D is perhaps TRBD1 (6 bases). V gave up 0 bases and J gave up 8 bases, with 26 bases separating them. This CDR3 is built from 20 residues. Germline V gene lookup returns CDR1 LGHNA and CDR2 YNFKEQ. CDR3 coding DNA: TGTGCCAGCAGCCAAGAGGAGGTTGGCAGGGGAGTATTAAGGGATTCACCCCTCCACTTT. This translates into CASSQEEVGRGVLRDSPLHF.

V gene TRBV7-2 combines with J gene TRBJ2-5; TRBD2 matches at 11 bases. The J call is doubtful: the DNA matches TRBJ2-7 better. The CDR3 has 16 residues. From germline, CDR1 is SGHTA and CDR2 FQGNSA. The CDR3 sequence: CASSPGVAGGIHEQYF. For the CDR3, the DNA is TGTGCCAGCAGCCCCGGGGTAGCGGGGGGGATCCACGAGCAGTACTTC.

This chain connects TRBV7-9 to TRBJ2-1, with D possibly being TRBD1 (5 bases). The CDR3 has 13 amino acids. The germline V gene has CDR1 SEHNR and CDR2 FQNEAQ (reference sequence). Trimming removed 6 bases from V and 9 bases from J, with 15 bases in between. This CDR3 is CASSFSPQGEQFF. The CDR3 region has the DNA TGTGCCAGCAGTTTTTCGCCCCAGGGTGAGCAGTTCTTC.

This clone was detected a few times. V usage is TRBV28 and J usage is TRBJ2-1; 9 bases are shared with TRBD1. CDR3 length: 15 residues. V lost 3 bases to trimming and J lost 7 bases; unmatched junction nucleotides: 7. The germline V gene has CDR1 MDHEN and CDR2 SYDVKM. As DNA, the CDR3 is TGTGCCAGCAGTTTGGATGGGGGACAGGGAAATGAGCAGTTCTTC. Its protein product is CASSLDGGQGNEQFF.

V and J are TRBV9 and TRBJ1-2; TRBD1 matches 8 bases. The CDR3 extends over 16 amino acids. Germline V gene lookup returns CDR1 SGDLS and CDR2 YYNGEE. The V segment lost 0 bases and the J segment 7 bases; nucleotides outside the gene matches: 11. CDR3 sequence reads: CASSVERRGHVGGYTF. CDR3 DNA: TGTGCCAGCAGCGTAGAACGCAGGGGGCATGTCGGTGGCTACACCTTC.

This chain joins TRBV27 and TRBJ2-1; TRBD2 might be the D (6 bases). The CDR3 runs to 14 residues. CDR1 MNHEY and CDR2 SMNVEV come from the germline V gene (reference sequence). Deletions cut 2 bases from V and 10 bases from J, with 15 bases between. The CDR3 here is CASSLAGLPGEQFF. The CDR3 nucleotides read TGTGCCAGCAGTTTAGCGGGGCTTCCCGGGGAGCAGTTCTTC.

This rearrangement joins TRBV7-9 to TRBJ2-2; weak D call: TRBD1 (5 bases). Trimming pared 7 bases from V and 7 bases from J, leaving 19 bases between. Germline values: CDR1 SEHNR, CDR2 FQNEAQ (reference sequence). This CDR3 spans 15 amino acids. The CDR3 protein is CASILAGLRGGELFF. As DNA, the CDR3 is TGTGCCAGCATCTTGGCAGGGCTTCGCGGCGGGGAGCTGTTTTTT.

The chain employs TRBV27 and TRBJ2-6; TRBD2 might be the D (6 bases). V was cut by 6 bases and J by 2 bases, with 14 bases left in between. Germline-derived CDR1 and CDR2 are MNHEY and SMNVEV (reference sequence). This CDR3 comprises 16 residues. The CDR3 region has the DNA TGTGCCAGCAGCCGAGATGGGGGGACTGGGGCCAACGTCCTGACTTTC. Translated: CASSRDGGTGANVLTF.

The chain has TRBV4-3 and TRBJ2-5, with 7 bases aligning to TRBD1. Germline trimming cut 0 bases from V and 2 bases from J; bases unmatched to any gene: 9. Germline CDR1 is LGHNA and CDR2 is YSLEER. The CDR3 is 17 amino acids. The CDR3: CASSQDFAGGDQETQYF. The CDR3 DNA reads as TGCGCCAGCAGCCAAGATTTCGCAGGGGGAGATCAAGAGACCCAGTACTTC.

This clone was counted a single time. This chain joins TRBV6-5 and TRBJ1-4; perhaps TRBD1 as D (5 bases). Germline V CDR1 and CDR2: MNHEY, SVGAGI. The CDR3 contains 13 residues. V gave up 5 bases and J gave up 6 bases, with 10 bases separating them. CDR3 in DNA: TGTGCCAGCAGTGGAGGGGAGCATGAAAAACTGTTTTTT. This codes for CASSGGEHEKLFF.

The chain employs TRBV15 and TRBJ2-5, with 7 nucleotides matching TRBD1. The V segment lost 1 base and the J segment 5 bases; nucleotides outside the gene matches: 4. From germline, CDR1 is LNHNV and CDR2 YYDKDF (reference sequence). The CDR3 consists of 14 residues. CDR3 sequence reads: CATSRAGGRETQYF. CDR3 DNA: TGTGCCACCAGCAGAGCAGGGGGTCGGGAGACCCAGTACTTC.

This CDR3 reads CSAYRGMDGYTF. The CDR3 DNA is TGCAGCGCCTACAGGGGGATGGATGGCTACACCTTC. The chain employs TRBV29-1 and TRBJ1-2, with 8 positions matching TRBD1. The CDR3 contains 12 residues. Germline V gene data show CDR1 as SQVTM and CDR2 as ANQGSEA. With V trimmed by 7 bases and J by 6 bases, 7 bases remained unmatched. Drawing the rest from reference TRBV29-1 and TRBJ1-2, the complete variable domain is SAVISQKPSRDICQRGTSLTIQCQVDSQVTMMFWYRQQPGQSLTLIATANQGSEATYESGFVIDKFPISRPNLTFSTLTVSNMSPEDSSIYLCSAYRGMDGYTFGSGTRLTVV.

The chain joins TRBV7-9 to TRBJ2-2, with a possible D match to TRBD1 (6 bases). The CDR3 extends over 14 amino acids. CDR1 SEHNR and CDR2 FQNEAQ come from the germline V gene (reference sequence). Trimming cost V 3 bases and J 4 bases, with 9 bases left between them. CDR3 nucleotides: TGTGCCAGCAGCTTCTGGACAGCCACCGGGGAGCTGTTTTTT. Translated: CASSFWTATGELFF.

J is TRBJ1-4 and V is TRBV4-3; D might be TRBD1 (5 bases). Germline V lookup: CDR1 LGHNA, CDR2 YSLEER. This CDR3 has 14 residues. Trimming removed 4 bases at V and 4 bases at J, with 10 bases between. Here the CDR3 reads CASSPGWDNEKLFF. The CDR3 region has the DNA TGCGCCAGCAGCCCAGGGTGGGATAATGAAAAACTGTTTTTT.

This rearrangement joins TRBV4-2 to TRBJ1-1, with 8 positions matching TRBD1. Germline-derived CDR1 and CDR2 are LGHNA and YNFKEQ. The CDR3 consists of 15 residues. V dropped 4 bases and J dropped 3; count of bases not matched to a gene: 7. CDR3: CASSRTGTGYTEAFF. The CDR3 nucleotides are TGTGCCAGCAGCCGCACGGGGACAGGATACACTGAAGCTTTCTTT.

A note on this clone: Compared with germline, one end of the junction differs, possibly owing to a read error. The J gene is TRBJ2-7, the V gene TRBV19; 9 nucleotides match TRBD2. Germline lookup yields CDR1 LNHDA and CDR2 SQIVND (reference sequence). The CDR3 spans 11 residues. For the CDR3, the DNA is TGCCTTCTAGCGGGGTCCTACGAGCAGTACTTC. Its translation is CLLAGSYEQYF.

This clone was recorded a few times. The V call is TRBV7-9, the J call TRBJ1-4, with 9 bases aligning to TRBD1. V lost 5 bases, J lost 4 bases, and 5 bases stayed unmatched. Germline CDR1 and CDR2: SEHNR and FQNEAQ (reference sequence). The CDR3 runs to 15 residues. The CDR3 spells CASSPQGAGNEKLFF. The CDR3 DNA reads TGTGCCAGCAGCCCACAGGGGGCGGGTAATGAAAAACTGTTTTTT.

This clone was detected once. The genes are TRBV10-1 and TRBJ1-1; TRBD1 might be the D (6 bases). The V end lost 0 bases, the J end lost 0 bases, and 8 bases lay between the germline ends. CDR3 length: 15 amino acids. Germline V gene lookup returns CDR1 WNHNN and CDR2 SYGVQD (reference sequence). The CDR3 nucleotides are TGCGCCAGCAGTGAGTCAGAGGGGGTGAACACTGAAGCTTTCTTT. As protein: CASSESEGVNTEAFF.

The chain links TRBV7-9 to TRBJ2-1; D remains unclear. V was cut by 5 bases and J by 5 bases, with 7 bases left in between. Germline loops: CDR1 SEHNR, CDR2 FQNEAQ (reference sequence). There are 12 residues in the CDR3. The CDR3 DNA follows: TGTGCCAGCAGCCCCCAGAACAATGAGCAGTTCTTC. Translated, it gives CASSPQNNEQFF.

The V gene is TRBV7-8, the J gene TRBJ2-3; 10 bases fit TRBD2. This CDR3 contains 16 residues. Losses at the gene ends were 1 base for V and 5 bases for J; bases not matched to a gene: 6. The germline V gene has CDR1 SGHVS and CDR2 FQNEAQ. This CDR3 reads CASSLDSGRLGDTQYF. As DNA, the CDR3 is TGTGCCAGCAGCTTAGATAGCGGGAGGTTGGGAGATACGCAGTATTTT. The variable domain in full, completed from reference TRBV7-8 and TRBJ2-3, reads GAGVSQSPRYKVAKRGQDVALRCDPISGHVSLFWYQQALGQGPEFLTYFQNEAQLDKSGLPSDRFFAERPEGSVSTLKIQRTQQEDSAVYLCASSLDSGRLGDTQYFGPGTRLTVL.

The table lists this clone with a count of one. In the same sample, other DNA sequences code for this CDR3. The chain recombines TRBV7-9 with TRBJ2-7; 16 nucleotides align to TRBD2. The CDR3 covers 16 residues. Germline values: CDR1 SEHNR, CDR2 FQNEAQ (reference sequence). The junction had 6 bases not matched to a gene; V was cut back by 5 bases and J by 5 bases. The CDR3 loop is CASSRTGTSGRDEQYF. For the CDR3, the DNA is TGTGCCAGCAGCCGTACCGGGACTAGCGGGAGGGACGAGCAGTACTTC.

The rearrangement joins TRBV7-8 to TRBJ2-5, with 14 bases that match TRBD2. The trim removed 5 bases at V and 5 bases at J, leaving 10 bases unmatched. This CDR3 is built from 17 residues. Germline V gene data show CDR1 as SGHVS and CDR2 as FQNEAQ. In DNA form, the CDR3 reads TGTGCCAGCAGCCTATGGACTAGCGGGGGGTCGAGGGAGACCCAGTACTTC. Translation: CASSLWTSGGSRETQYF.

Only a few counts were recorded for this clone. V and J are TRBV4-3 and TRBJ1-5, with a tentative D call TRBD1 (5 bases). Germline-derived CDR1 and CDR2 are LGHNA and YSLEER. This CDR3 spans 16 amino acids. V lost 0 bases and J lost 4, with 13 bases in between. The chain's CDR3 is CASSQDRPGSNQPQHF. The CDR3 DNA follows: TGCGCCAGCAGCCAAGATCGGCCAGGGTCTAATCAGCCCCAGCATTTT.

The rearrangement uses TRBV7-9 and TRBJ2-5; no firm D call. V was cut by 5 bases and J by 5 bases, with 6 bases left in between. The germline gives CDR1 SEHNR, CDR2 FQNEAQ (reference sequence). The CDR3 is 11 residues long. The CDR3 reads CASSPQETQYF. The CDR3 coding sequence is TGTGCCAGCAGCCCTCAGGAGACCCAGTACTTC.

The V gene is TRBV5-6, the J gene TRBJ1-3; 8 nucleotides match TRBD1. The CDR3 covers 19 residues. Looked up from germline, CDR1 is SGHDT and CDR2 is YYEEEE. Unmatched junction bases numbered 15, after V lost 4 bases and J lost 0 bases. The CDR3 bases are TGTGCCAGCAGCCTCGTGGGCAGGGGGCTTACAACCTCTGGAAACACCATATATTTT. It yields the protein CASSLVGRGLTTSGNTIYF.

For the CDR3, the DNA is TGCGCCAGCAGCACTAAGGACAGGGTGAACACCGGGGAGCTGTTTTTT. It codes for CASSTKDRVNTGELFF. This chain uses TRBV5-1 with TRBJ2-2; 8 bases match TRBD1. CDR1 SGHRS and CDR2 YFSETQ come from the germline V gene. V lost 4 bases, J lost 1 base, and 6 bases stayed unmatched. The CDR3 runs to 16 residues. The full variable domain, in which reference TRBV5-1 and TRBJ2-2 provide the parts outside the CDR3, is KAGVTQTPRYLIKTRGQQVTLSCSPISGHRSVSWYQQTPGQGLQFLFEYFSETQRNKGNFPGRFSGRQFSNSRSEMNVSTLELGDSALYLCASSTKDRVNTGELFFGEGSRLTVL.

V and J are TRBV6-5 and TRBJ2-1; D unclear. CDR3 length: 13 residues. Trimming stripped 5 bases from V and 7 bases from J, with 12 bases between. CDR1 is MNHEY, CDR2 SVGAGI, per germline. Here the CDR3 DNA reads TGTGCCAGCAGTCATGAGCCGGGTAATGAGCAGTTCTTC. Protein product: CASSHEPGNEQFF.